This T cell receptor beta chain was retrieved from a study of T cell repertoires in cytomegalovirus infection. Background on the study: Based on public TCR beta signatures, there were indications of CMV infection and of a matching HLA type.

This clonotype was seen ten or more times. From the reads, TCRdb called clonotypes with MiXCR, one entry per CDR3 protein. The sample carries hundreds of thousands of distinct CDR3 sequences, 15% to 20% recorded once. Sequenced: PBMCs. This TCR derives from a human donor in good health (CMV status not recorded). Some clones in this sample may be carry-over from other donors' samples.

The CDR3, as DNA: TGTGCCAGCAGCTTATCCCATCCGGGACAGGGGGGATACGAGCAGTACTTC. This encodes CASSLSHPGQGGYEQYF. V gene TRBV7-2 combines with J gene TRBJ2-7; 11 positions agree with TRBD1. The V gene's germline CDR1 is SGHTA and CDR2 FQGNSA. CDR3 size: 17 residues. V gave up 2 bases and J gave up 4 bases; unmatched junction bases: 10.